This T cell receptor beta chain was sequenced for a study of T cells in Graves' hyperthyroidism and ophthalmopathy. Using RNA transcripts as the source, TCR beta CDR3 regions were amplified. First-round RT-PCR with HTBI primers amplified the TCR CDR3 region. Via MiXCR, TCRdb re-called the multiplex PCR reads, giving one row per CDR3 protein. The table includes roughly 740,000 distinct CDR3 sequences, 15% to 20% detected once. This clonotype occurred a few times. Antigen: not known. Trimming removed 9 bases at V and 7 bases at J, with 8 bases between. Germline V gene lookup returns CDR1 KGHDR and CDR2 SFDVKD. The CDR3 spans 11 residues. Study observations and caveats: Using 13 V-J features, a model discriminated ophthalmopathy from stable hyperthyroidism. Most expanded thyroid clonotypes above 0.001 recurred in blood.

V usage is TRBV24-1 and J usage is TRBJ2-2, with a possible D match to TRBD1 (5 bases). Sequenced material: blood. This TCR was sampled from a man aged 18-30 years with Graves' hyperthyroidism. The CDR3 region is CATRDSGELFF. CDR3 sequence (DNA): TGTGCCACCCGAGACAGCGGGGAGCTGTTTTTT.